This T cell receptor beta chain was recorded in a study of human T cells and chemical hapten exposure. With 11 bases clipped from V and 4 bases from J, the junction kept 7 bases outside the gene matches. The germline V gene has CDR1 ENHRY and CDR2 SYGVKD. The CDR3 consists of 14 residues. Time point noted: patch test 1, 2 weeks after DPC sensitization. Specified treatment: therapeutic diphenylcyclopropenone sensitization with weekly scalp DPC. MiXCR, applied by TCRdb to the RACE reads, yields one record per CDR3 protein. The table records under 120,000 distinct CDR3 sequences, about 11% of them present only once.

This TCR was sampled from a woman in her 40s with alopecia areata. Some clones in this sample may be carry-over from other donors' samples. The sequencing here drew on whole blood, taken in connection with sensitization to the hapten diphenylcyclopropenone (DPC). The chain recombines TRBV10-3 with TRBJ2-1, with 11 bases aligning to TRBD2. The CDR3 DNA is TGTGCCGTTAGCGGGGGGGAATCTTACAATGAGCAGTTCTTC. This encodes CAVSGGESYNEQFF.